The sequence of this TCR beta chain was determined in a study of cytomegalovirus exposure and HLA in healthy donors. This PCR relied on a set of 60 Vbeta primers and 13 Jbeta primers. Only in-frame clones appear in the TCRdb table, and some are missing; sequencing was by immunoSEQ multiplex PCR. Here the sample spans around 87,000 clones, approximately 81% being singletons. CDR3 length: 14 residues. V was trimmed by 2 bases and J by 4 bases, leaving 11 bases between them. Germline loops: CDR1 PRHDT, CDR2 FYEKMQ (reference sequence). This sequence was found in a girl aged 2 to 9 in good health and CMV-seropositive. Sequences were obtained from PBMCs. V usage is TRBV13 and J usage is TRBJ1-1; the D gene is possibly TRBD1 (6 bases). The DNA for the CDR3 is TGTGCCAGCAGCTTAAAGGTGGGGGCCACTGAAGCTTTCTTT. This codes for CASSLKVGATEAFF.